These 18 T cell receptor beta chains share one sample of origin, sequenced in a study of shared clonotypes between healthy human individuals. Sequencing was performed with immunoSEQ multiplex PCR; in TCRdb, only in-frame clones are kept and a portion is missing. The table has more than 400,000 clones, roughly 80% seen once; the top ten hold 9.5% to 15%. The sequenced sample was PBMCs. Every receptor here comes from a woman in her thirties or forties in good health. Some clones in this sample may be carry-over from other donors' samples.

The CDR3 loop reads CASSAGVTEAFF. For the CDR3, the DNA is TGTGCCAGCAGTGCGGGAGTCACTGAAGCTTTCTTT. The V call is TRBV2, the J call TRBJ1-1; no definite D call. The germline V and J ends were trimmed by 4 bases and 4 bases, with 7 bases remaining between them. Germline V gene data show CDR1 as SNHLY and CDR2 as FYNNEI. This CDR3 is 12 amino acids long.

A word on this clone: Sequence at one end of the junction differs from germline and may be a read error. The chain employs TRBV4-2 and TRBJ1-2; unclear D gene. Germline CDR1 LGHNA, CDR2 YNFKEQ. The CDR3 sequence is 18 residues long. The CDR3 loop reads CAGSHATPDMVPGYGYTF. For the CDR3, the DNA is TGTGCCGGCAGCCACGCCACCCCTGACATGGTTCCTGGCTATGGCTACACCTTC.

The chain combines TRBV27 with TRBJ2-3, with TRBD2 identical over 7 bases. The CDR3 contains 16 residues. With 0 bases clipped from V and 2 bases from J, the junction kept 5 bases outside the gene matches. The germline CDR1 and CDR2 sequences are MNHEY and SMNVEV (reference sequence). The CDR3 spells CASSLSGGITTDTQYF. The CDR3 bases are TGTGCCAGCAGTTTATCGGGAGGGATAACCACAGATACGCAGTATTTT.

The chain links TRBV21-1 to TRBJ2-3; the D call TRBD2 from the table was never checked on the DNA. TRBV21-1 is an annotated pseudogene. This CDR3 comprises 17 residues. The CDR3 loop reads CASKSTHGTSGTDTQYF. DNA of the CDR3: TGTGCCAGCAAAAGCACACACGGGACTAGCGGCACAGATACGCAGTATTTT.

The V call is TRBV18, the J call TRBJ2-2; 11 bases are shared with TRBD2. Germline CDR1 is KGHSH and CDR2 is LQKENI. The CDR3 runs to 17 residues. Trimming at V came to 1 base and at J to 6 bases, leaving 7 bases not matched to a gene. The CDR3 coding sequence is TGTGCCAGCTCACCACAACTAGCGGGAGCTTCTCCCGGGGAGCTGTTTTTT. Translation gives CASSPQLAGASPGELFF.

The gene calls are TRBV5-1 and TRBJ2-5, with 10 bases aligning to TRBD2. The DNA matches TRBJ2-7 better at its end, which makes the J call doubtful. The CDR3 totals 16 residues. Germline V gene sequence: CDR1 SGHRS, CDR2 YFSETQ. The CDR3 protein is CASSLIGLAEPYEQYF. The DNA for the CDR3 is TGCGCCAGCAGCTTGATAGGACTAGCGGAGCCCTACGAGCAGTACTTC.

This clone appeared a single time. V gene TRBV7-9 combines with J gene TRBJ2-1; 12 nucleotides align to TRBD2. After removal of 4 bases from V and 4 bases from J, the junction contained 5 bases not matched to a gene. This CDR3 is built from 16 residues. CDR1 SEHNR and CDR2 FQNEAQ come from the germline V gene (reference sequence). The CDR3 region is CASSSRTSGTYNEQFF. The CDR3 DNA sequence: TGTGCCAGCAGCTCTCGGACTAGCGGGACTTACAATGAGCAGTTCTTC.

The V and J genes are TRBV7-2 and TRBJ2-7, with D possibly TRBD1 on 6 matching bases. V was pared by 4 bases and J by 1 base, with 11 bases between. This CDR3 region has 14 residues. Germline V gene lookup returns CDR1 SGHTA and CDR2 FQGNSA. CDR3: CASSSGHGSYEQYF. DNA for the CDR3: TGTGCCAGCAGCTCGGGACACGGATCCTACGAGCAGTACTTC.

The V gene is TRBV28, the J gene TRBJ2-7; 7 nucleotides align to TRBD2. Germline trimming cut 5 bases from V and 2 bases from J; bases unmatched to any gene: 9. The germline V gene encodes CDR1 MDHEN and CDR2 SYDVKM. This CDR3 spans 15 amino acids. This CDR3 reads CASSPPRGVAYEQYF. DNA for the CDR3: TGTGCCAGCAGTCCTCCCCGGGGGGTCGCCTACGAGCAGTACTTC. Combining the CDR3 with reference TRBV28 and TRBJ2-7 gives the whole variable domain DVKVTQSSRYLVKRTGEKVFLECVQDMDHENMFWYRQDPGLGLRLIYFSYDVKMKEKGDIPEGYSVSREKKERFSLILESASTNQTSMYLCASSPPRGVAYEQYFGPGTRLTVT.

For this clone: Only one base separates this from a far larger clonotype, so it likely reflects a read error. The sample holds other DNA sequences that translate to the same CDR3. The genes are TRBV7-2 and TRBJ2-4, with TRBD1 as a possible D gene (5 bases). Germline CDR1 reads SGHTA; CDR2 reads FQGNSA. The ends were cut back, 8 bases at V and 7 bases at J, with 15 bases in the middle. CDR3 length equals 13 residues. The CDR3 is CASRSTDKNIQYF. CDR3 nucleotide sequence: TGTGCCAGCCGATCCACGGACAAGAACATTCAGTACTTC.

The gene calls are TRBV28 and TRBJ2-3; D not certain. The CDR3 extends over 12 amino acids. V lost 5 bases and J lost 2, with 5 bases in between. Germline values: CDR1 MDHEN, CDR2 SYDVKM. The CDR3 sequence is CASSAPTDTQYF. In DNA form, the CDR3 reads TGTGCCAGCAGTGCCCCCACAGATACGCAGTATTTT.

In the case of this clone: Possible read error: a much larger clone is one base away. The chain has TRBV9 and TRBJ2-2; 8 nucleotides align to TRBD1. The CDR3 runs to 13 residues. Trimming took 5 bases from V and 3 from J; bases not matched to a gene: 0. Germline CDR1 is SGDLS and CDR2 is YYNGEE. The CDR3, as DNA: TGTGCCAGCAGGACAGGGGACACCGGGGAGCTGTTTTTT. Its protein product is CASRTGDTGELFF.

The V call is TRBV7-7, the J call TRBJ2-3; D is perhaps TRBD2 (6 bases). Trimming stripped 5 bases from V and 6 bases from J, with 9 bases between. Germline-derived CDR1 and CDR2 are SSHAT and FNYEAQ (reference sequence). The CDR3 sequence is 12 residues long. The CDR3: CASSMAGDTQYF. CDR3 bases: TGTGCCAGCAGCATGGCGGGGGATACGCAGTATTTT.

This chain uses TRBV28 with TRBJ2-5; tentative D call: TRBD2 (6 bases). The germline CDR1 and CDR2 sequences are MDHEN and SYDVKM. Trimming cost V 6 bases and J 4 bases, with 21 bases left between them. The CDR3 has 16 amino acids. CDR3 DNA sequence: TGTGCCAGCAGCTGGCCCCCGGGCACCGGGAGAGAGACCCAGTACTTC. Protein sequence: CASSWPPGTGRETQYF. Together with reference TRBV28 and TRBJ2-5, the CDR3 gives the full variable domain: DVKVTQSSRYLVKRTGEKVFLECVQDMDHENMFWYRQDPGLGLRLIYFSYDVKMKEKGDIPEGYSVSREKKERFSLILESASTNQTSMYLCASSWPPGTGRETQYFGPGTRLLVL.

This CDR3 is CASSGQRRVSTDTQYF. DNA of the CDR3: TGTGCCAGCAGTGGGCAAAGGAGGGTGAGCACAGATACGCAGTATTTT. The V and J genes are TRBV5-5 and TRBJ2-3; D may be TRBD2 (6 bases). From germline, CDR1 is SGHKS and CDR2 YYEKEE (reference sequence). This CDR3 is 16 amino acids long. Trimming pared 5 bases from V and 0 bases from J, leaving 16 bases between. Complete variable domain (other parts from reference TRBV5-5 and TRBJ2-3): DAGVTQSPTHLIKTRGQQVTLRCSPISGHKSVSWYQQVLGQGPQFIFQYYEKEERGRGNFPDRFSARQFPNYSSELNVNALLLGDSALYLCASSGQRRVSTDTQYFGPGTRLTVL.

This chain uses TRBV21-1 with TRBJ2-7. TRBV21-1 is recorded as a pseudogene. This CDR3 is 15 amino acids long. The CDR3 here is CASTKVRPGAYEQYF. Here the CDR3 DNA reads TGTGCCAGCACCAAAGTACGGCCGGGCGCCTACGAGCAGTACTTC.

The gene calls are TRBV7-9 and TRBJ2-7; tentatively, D is TRBD1 or TRBD2 (6 bases each). V dropped 5 bases and J dropped 6 bases, with 20 bases sitting between them. Germline CDR1 reads SEHNR; CDR2 reads FQNEAQ (reference sequence). The CDR3 has 15 amino acids. CDR3 residues: CASSRGRSRAAEQYF. CDR3 nucleotides: TGTGCCAGCAGCCGGGGGCGGAGTAGGGCGGCCGAGCAGTACTTC.

This chain connects TRBV5-4 to TRBJ2-5; 9 positions match TRBD1. CDR3 length equals 17 residues. After removal of 0 bases from V and 0 bases from J, the junction contained 6 bases not matched to a gene. CDR1 is SGHNT and CDR2 is YYREEE in the germline V gene (reference sequence). The CDR3 bases are TGTGCCAGCAGCTTGGTGGGAGGACAGGGGTACCAAGAGACCCAGTACTTC. Its protein product is CASSLVGGQGYQETQYF.